The 32 T cell receptor beta chains presented below share a single source sample, sequenced in a study of blood T cells in healthy people across ages. Next came a second PCR, run for about 7 to 12 cycles, which used a sample-barcoded 5' primer along with a J-beta primer mix. TCRdb fed the 5' RACE reads into MiXCR, producing one record per CDR3 protein. The sample has 1.5 million to 2 million distinct CDR3 sequences; over 25% are singletons. Sequencing used blood. The receptors were sampled from a woman under 40 in good health.

Worth noting for this clonotype: It may be a read error: a sequence one base away is much more abundant. This chain links TRBV29-1 with TRBJ2-1; 9 bases map to TRBD1. The CDR3 extends over 13 amino acids. The germline V gene encodes CDR1 SQVTM and CDR2 ANQGSEA. Trimming cost V 7 bases and J 13 bases; bases outside gene matches: 14. This CDR3 is CSASGDRAETQFF. CDR3 DNA sequence: TGCAGCGCCTCCGGGGACAGGGCAGAGACCCAGTTCTTC.

The V gene is TRBV4-3, the J gene TRBJ2-5; tentative D call: TRBD2 (5 bases). In germline, CDR1 is LGHNA, CDR2 YSLEER. Trimming cost V 1 base and J 11 bases, with 23 bases left between them. The CDR3 has 16 residues. CDR3 sequence: CASSQGRAGTGSEQYF. The CDR3 region has the DNA TGCGCCAGCAGCCAAGGTCGGGCGGGCACGGGAAGTGAGCAGTACTTC.

The chain recombines TRBV3-1 with TRBJ2-1; TRBD2 matches 14 bases. The CDR3 runs 19 residues. Germline CDR1 is LGHDT and CDR2 is YNNKEL (reference sequence). Trimming removed 5 bases from V and 1 base from J; junction bases left unmatched: 10. Here the CDR3 reads CASSKTSGREFWSYNEQFF. Written as DNA, the CDR3 is TGTGCCAGCAGCAAGACTAGCGGGAGGGAGTTTTGGTCCTACAATGAGCAGTTCTTC.

This clonotype was seen many times. J is TRBJ2-7 and V is TRBV10-3, with 11 bases identical to TRBD2. Germline CDR1 and CDR2: ENHRY and SYGVKD. This CDR3 comprises 16 residues. Trimming removed 3 bases from V and 1 base from J; junction bases left unmatched: 5. The CDR3 DNA reads as TGTGCCATCAGTGACGGACTAGCGGGCCGTTCCTACGAGCAGTACTTC. It specifies CAISDGLAGRSYEQYF.

The J gene is TRBJ1-1, the V gene TRBV12-3 or TRBV12-4, with no clear D. The V end lost 6 bases, the J end lost 2 bases, and 7 bases lay between the germline ends. This CDR3 is built from 12 residues. CDR3 sequence (DNA): TGTGCCAGCAGCCGTATAAACACTGAAGCTTTCTTT. Amino acid sequence: CASSRINTEAFF.

This clonotype was counted a few times. At one end the junction does not follow the germline gene, possibly because of a read error. This rearrangement joins TRBV7-2 to TRBJ2-7, with D unresolved. The CDR3 runs to 15 residues. Germline V gene lookup returns CDR1 SGHTA and CDR2 FQGNSA. The DNA of the CDR3 is TGTGGCAGCAGCTTAGTCTTCGACCGGCAGAGCGAGCAGTACTTC. Protein: CGSSLVFDRQSEQYF.

The chain joins TRBV6-1 to TRBJ2-1; D is ambiguous. CDR1 is MNHNS and CDR2 is SASEGT in the germline V gene. CDR3 length equals 17 residues. Trimming shortened V by 0 bases and J by 6 bases, and 18 bases separated the two germline ends. This CDR3 reads CASSEAPWTTRSNEQFF. CDR3 sequence (DNA): TGTGCCAGCAGTGAAGCGCCCTGGACCACGCGGTCCAATGAGCAGTTCTTC.

This clonotype showed up just a few times. This chain links TRBV9 with TRBJ2-7; 7 bases fit TRBD2. With 3 bases clipped from V and 5 bases from J, the junction kept 8 bases outside the gene matches. The length of the CDR3 is 14 residues. Germline CDR1 SGDLS, CDR2 YYNGEE. Written as DNA, the CDR3 is TGTGCCAGCAGCGCCGAGGGAGGGAAGCACGAGCAGTACTTC. It is translated as CASSAEGGKHEQYF.

The table lists this clonotype with many counts. CDR3 DNA: TGTGCCAGCAGCTTAGCGGGGTTCGGAGAAAAACTGTTTTTT. This sequence encodes CASSLAGFGEKLFF. The chain employs TRBV7-2 and TRBJ1-4; no clear D. Trimming removed 0 bases from V and 8 bases from J, with 10 bases in between. The CDR3 contains 14 residues. Germline lookup yields CDR1 SGHTA and CDR2 FQGNSA.

Only a few counts were recorded for this clonotype. CDR3 sequence reads: CASSSNGEQFF. The CDR3 DNA follows: TGTGCCAGCAGCTCTAATGGTGAGCAGTTCTTC. The genes are TRBV5-6 and TRBJ2-1, with unresolved D. This CDR3 region has 11 residues. From germline, CDR1 is SGHDT and CDR2 YYEEEE. The V end was cut by 3 bases, the J end by 9 bases, with 7 bases between.

This clonotype was counted ten times or more. The rearrangement uses TRBV6-1 and TRBJ1-2; D call uncertain. Trimming took off 3 bases at V and 5 bases at J, with 7 bases between the two ends. Germline V gene lookup returns CDR1 MNHNS and CDR2 SASEGT. This CDR3 comprises 12 residues. The CDR3, as DNA: TGTGCCAGCAGTGATTCGCCGTATGGCTACACCTTC. The encoded protein is CASSDSPYGYTF.

Comment on this clonotype: Possible read error: a much larger clone is one base away. This chain links TRBV29-1 with TRBJ1-2, with TRBD1 as a possible D gene (6 bases). The CDR3 covers 11 residues. Germline assignment: CDR1 SQVTM and CDR2 ANQGSEA. The chain's CDR3 is CSVEGRGGFTF. In DNA form, the CDR3 reads TGCAGCGTTGAGGGCAGGGGAGGCTTCACCTTC.

V gene TRBV7-2 combines with J gene TRBJ1-2; D not certain. Germline V CDR1 and CDR2: SGHTA, FQGNSA. This CDR3 is 14 amino acids long. Deletions cut 4 bases from V and 0 bases from J, with 9 bases between. CDR3 residues: CASSSPPTNYGYTF. The CDR3 region has the DNA TGTGCCAGCAGCTCACCCCCGACTAACTATGGCTACACCTTC.

The chain couples TRBV28 to TRBJ1-4; TRBD1 is a possible D gene (5 bases). Per the germline V gene, CDR1 is MDHEN and CDR2 is SYDVKM. Trimming shortened V by 10 bases and J by 7 bases, and 19 bases separated the two germline ends. The CDR3 is 14 residues long. CDR3 nucleotide sequence: TGTGCCACGCCGAAGGAGCAGGGTAGTGAAAAACTGTTTTTT. This sequence encodes CATPKEQGSEKLFF.

This clonotype was seen a single time. A read error may be the cause here, since a much bigger clone is one base away. The rearrangement joins TRBV6-1 to TRBJ2-1; D gene uncertain. The J call may not be correct, given that the DNA end is closer to TRBJ2-7. The CDR3 extends over 14 amino acids. Germline CDR1 reads MNHNS; CDR2 reads SASEGT. In nucleotides, the CDR3 is TGTGCCAGCACTGGGCAGAGCTCCTACAATGAGCAGTACTTC. Translating it yields CASTGQSSYNEQYF.

The sample holds many counts of this clonotype. The V call is TRBV7-9, the J call TRBJ2-1; 7 nucleotides line up with TRBD2. Per the germline V gene, CDR1 is SEHNR and CDR2 is FQNEAQ (reference sequence). This CDR3 is built from 18 residues. With V trimmed by 4 bases and J by 0 bases, 12 bases remained unmatched. The CDR3 region has the DNA TGTGCCAGCAGCTCCCGTTATGGGCGGGGGAGCTCCTACAATGAGCAGTTCTTC. Amino acids: CASSSRYGRGSSYNEQFF. The variable domain in full, completed from reference TRBV7-9 and TRBJ2-1, reads DTGVSQNPRHKITKRGQNVTFRCDPISEHNRLYWYRQTLGQGPEFLTYFQNEAQLEKSRLLSDRFSAERPKGSFSTLEIQRTEQGDSAMYLCASSSRYGRGSSYNEQFFGPGTRLTVL.

The gene calls are TRBV15 and TRBJ1-4; 9 bases map to TRBD1. CDR1 is LNHNV, CDR2 YYDKDF, per germline (reference sequence). After removal of 5 bases from V and 8 bases from J, the junction contained 9 bases not matched to a gene. There are 15 residues in the CDR3. DNA for the CDR3: TGTGCCACCAGCGGAACAACAGGGGGCAAGGAAAAACTGTTTTTT. This encodes CATSGTTGGKEKLFF.

This clonotype was picked up a small number of times. The gene calls are TRBV5-1 and TRBJ2-1; TRBD1 matches at 8 bases. CDR1 and CDR2 from the germline V gene are SGHRS and YFSETQ. Unmatched junction bases numbered 3, after V lost 0 bases and J lost 1 base. The CDR3 is 16 residues long. Written as DNA, the CDR3 is TGCGCCAGCAGCTTGGTTACAGGGGGATCCTACAATGAGCAGTTCTTC. Its translation is CASSLVTGGSYNEQFF.

The sample holds many counts of this clonotype. The chain joins TRBV10-3 to TRBJ2-1, with D unclear. Germline CDR1 is ENHRY and CDR2 is SYGVKD. The CDR3 runs to 11 residues. With 6 bases removed from V and 7 bases from J, the gap between germline ends came to 7 bases. The CDR3 is CAISSGNEQFF. The DNA for the CDR3 is TGTGCCATCAGCTCTGGTAATGAGCAGTTCTTC.

The V call is TRBV15, the J call TRBJ2-5; 8 positions match TRBD2. The closer fit of TRBJ2-7 to the DNA end suggests the J call may be wrong. This CDR3 contains 15 residues. Germline V gene data show CDR1 as LNHNV and CDR2 as YYDKDF (reference sequence). The CDR3 DNA reads TGTGCCACCAGCAGAGGCGGGGGGACAAGCAGCGAGCAGTACTTC. Its protein product is CATSRGGGTSSEQYF.

The rearrangement links TRBV20-1 to TRBJ2-7; unclear D gene. This CDR3 spans 11 amino acids. V was clipped by 3 bases and J by 7 bases, with 10 bases between them. CDR1 is DFQATT, CDR2 SNEGSKA, per germline (reference sequence). The CDR3 region is CSASSSWEQYF. The CDR3 nucleotides are TGCAGTGCTAGTAGTTCGTGGGAGCAGTACTTC.

On this clonotype itself: This may come from a read error, since a much larger clone is one base off. The V and J genes are TRBV20-1 and TRBJ2-1; 8 nucleotides align to TRBD2. CDR1 and CDR2 (germline): DFQATT, SNEGSKA (reference sequence). The CDR3 spans 14 residues. This CDR3 reads CSAFLAGFNNGQFF. The CDR3 DNA is TGCAGTGCTTTTCTAGCGGGCTTTAACAATGGGCAGTTCTTC.

This clonotype was seen a few times. This chain uses TRBV20-1 with TRBJ1-1; D is uncertain. The CDR3 sequence is 12 residues long. Deletions cut 6 bases from V and 7 bases from J, with 15 bases between. The germline gives CDR1 DFQATT, CDR2 SNEGSKA (reference sequence). In DNA form, the CDR3 reads TGCAGTGCGGAGGTGGTGGGCATTGAAGCTTTCTTT. The encoded protein is CSAEVVGIEAFF.

In its sample, this clonotype was seen a few times. The rearrangement links TRBV5-1 to TRBJ2-1; D might be TRBD1 (5 bases). The CDR3 length is 13 residues. CDR1 SGHRS and CDR2 YFSETQ come from the germline V gene. V was trimmed by 0 bases and J by 9 bases, leaving 10 bases between them. CDR3 coding DNA: TGCGCCAGCAGCTTGGTAGGGGTAGGTGAGCAGTTCTTC. It codes for CASSLVGVGEQFF. Full variable domain (missing parts from reference TRBV5-1 and TRBJ2-1): KAGVTQTPRYLIKTRGQQVTLSCSPISGHRSVSWYQQTPGQGLQFLFEYFSETQRNKGNFPGRFSGRQFSNSRSEMNVSTLELGDSALYLCASSLVGVGEQFFGPGTRLTVL.

The rearrangement uses TRBV7-9 and TRBJ1-5; possibly TRBD1 for D (5 bases). The germline V and J ends were trimmed by 1 base and 4 bases, with 8 bases remaining between them. The CDR3 is 14 amino acids. Per the germline V gene, CDR1 is SEHNR and CDR2 is FQNEAQ (reference sequence). The CDR3 spells CASSLVGDNQPQHF. DNA for the CDR3: TGTGCCAGCAGCTTAGTAGGGGATAATCAGCCCCAGCATTTT.

This chain joins TRBV28 and TRBJ1-5; the D is unclear. Germline V gene lookup returns CDR1 MDHEN and CDR2 SYDVKM. This CDR3 comprises 12 residues. Trimming stripped 5 bases from V and 4 bases from J, with 6 bases between. The CDR3 loop is CASSAANQPQHF. The CDR3 DNA reads as TGTGCCAGCAGTGCAGCTAATCAGCCCCAGCATTTT.

The chain links TRBV29-1 to TRBJ2-1; D possibly corresponds to TRBD1 (6 bases). Germline loops: CDR1 SQVTM, CDR2 ANQGSEA. The germline V and J ends were trimmed by 4 bases and 3 bases, with 13 bases remaining between them. The CDR3 length is 14 residues. This CDR3 reads CSVVGDKVYNEQFF. The CDR3 DNA sequence: TGCAGCGTTGTTGGGGACAAAGTCTACAATGAGCAGTTCTTC.

This clonotype showed up just a few times. The genes are TRBV28 and TRBJ2-6, with a tentative D call TRBD1 (5 bases). V gave up 6 bases and J gave up 2 bases, with 11 bases separating them. The CDR3 is 15 residues long. Per the germline V gene, CDR1 is MDHEN and CDR2 is SYDVKM. CDR3: CASSPDIAGANVLTF. As DNA, the CDR3 is TGTGCCAGCAGCCCGGACATTGCTGGGGCCAACGTCCTGACTTTC.

This clonotype has at least ten counts. The CDR3 sequence: CASSLPGEQFF. In nucleotides, the CDR3 is TGTGCCAGCAGCCTTCCGGGTGAGCAGTTCTTC. This chain uses TRBV7-2 with TRBJ2-1; D gene ambiguous. Looked up from germline, CDR1 is SGHTA and CDR2 is FQGNSA. The CDR3 loop spans 11 amino acids. V lost 5 bases and J 9 bases, leaving 8 bases between the germline ends.

This clonotype was detected only once. The chain joins TRBV5-6 to TRBJ1-6, with D possibly matching TRBD1 (6 bases). This CDR3 is 14 amino acids long. Germline V gene data show CDR1 as SGHDT and CDR2 as YYEEEE. Trimming cost V 0 bases and J 10 bases, with 11 bases left between them. CDR3 region: CASSLGGGVSPLHF. The DNA for the CDR3 is TGTGCCAGCAGCTTGGGCGGGGGCGTCTCACCCCTCCACTTT.

The J gene is TRBJ2-1, the V gene TRBV6-1; 10 nucleotides line up with TRBD1. CDR1 and CDR2 (germline): MNHNS, SASEGT. V shed 5 bases, J shed 15 bases, and the junction held 13 bases outside the gene matches. This CDR3 has 14 amino acids. The DNA of the CDR3 is TGTGCCAGCAGTAGACAGGGGGCTGATTCGCATGGGTTCTTC. Translating gives CASSRQGADSHGFF.

Points on this clonotype: This may stem from a read error, because a much larger clone lies one nucleotide away. This chain connects TRBV25-1 to TRBJ2-6; 7 nucleotides align to TRBD1. CDR1 and CDR2 from the germline V gene are MGHDK and SYGVNS. The CDR3 contains 14 residues. The ends lost 6 bases at V and 2 bases at J; junction bases unmatched: 1. The CDR3 sequence is CASSDRAGANVLTF. The CDR3 nucleotides read TGTGCCAGCAGCGACAGGGCTGGGGCCAACGTCCTGACTTTC.